Following are 17 T cell receptor beta chains from one sample sequenced in a study of blood T cells in healthy people across ages. Through a sample-barcoded 5' primer and a J-beta primer mix, a second PCR was run for about 7 to 12 cycles. TCRdb analysed the 5' RACE reads with MiXCR anew, one entry per CDR3 protein. The repertoire consists of over 500,000 distinct CDR3 sequences, with approximately 52% occurring once and the leading ten covering about 13%. The sequencing input was blood. The receptors here all came from a woman aged 80 or over in good health.

This clonotype was detected many times. The rearrangement links TRBV27 to TRBJ2-7; D may be TRBD1 or TRBD2 (5 bases each). CDR1 is MNHEY and CDR2 is SMNVEV in the germline V gene (reference sequence). The V end was cut by 11 bases, the J end by 1 base, with 21 bases between. The CDR3 is 15 amino acids. The CDR3 region is CAGTHGAGISYEQYF. CDR3 bases: TGTGCCGGAACCCACGGGGCAGGGATATCCTACGAGCAGTACTTC.

The chain joins TRBV18 to TRBJ1-2, with TRBD1 identical over 8 bases. V gave up 4 bases and J gave up 4 bases; unmatched junction bases: 5. The CDR3 is made up of 14 amino acids. Looked up from germline, CDR1 is KGHSH and CDR2 is LQKENI. For the CDR3, the DNA is TGTGCCAGCTCACAGGACAGGGATGGCTATGGCTACACCTTC. Translation: CASSQDRDGYGYTF.

This clonotype was recorded a few times. The J gene is TRBJ2-7, the V gene TRBV28, with D possibly called TRBD1 or TRBD2 (6 bases each). The germline V gene encodes CDR1 MDHEN and CDR2 SYDVKM. Trimming cost V 6 bases and J 6 bases, with 18 bases left between them. The CDR3 totals 14 residues. The CDR3 DNA reads TGTGCCAGCAGCATCTCCGGTGGGGGGCCCGAGCAGTACTTC. Its translation is CASSISGGGPEQYF. The complete variable domain, with remaining parts taken from reference TRBV28 and TRBJ2-7, reads DVKVTQSSRYLVKRTGEKVFLECVQDMDHENMFWYRQDPGLGLRLIYFSYDVKMKEKGDIPEGYSVSREKKERFSLILESASTNQTSMYLCASSISGGGPEQYFGPGTRLTVT.

The chain recombines TRBV3-1 with TRBJ2-3, with D tentatively TRBD2 (6 bases). V lost 5 bases and J 5 bases, leaving 32 bases between the germline ends. CDR1 and CDR2 from the germline V gene are LGHDT and YNNKEL (reference sequence). The CDR3 runs 20 residues. DNA of the CDR3: TGTGCCAGCAGCTGGAGGAATAGCGGACCCTCCTATCTGGTTCGAGATACGCAGTATTTT. Translated: CASSWRNSGPSYLVRDTQYF.

The chain couples TRBV7-2 to TRBJ2-7, with 10 nucleotides matching TRBD1. With V trimmed by 3 bases and J by 6 bases, 2 bases remained unmatched. Germline assignment: CDR1 SGHTA and CDR2 FQGNSA. The CDR3 sequence is 13 residues long. CDR3 protein: CASSFRTGGEQYF. The CDR3 DNA sequence: TGTGCCAGCAGCTTTCGGACAGGGGGCGAGCAGTACTTC.

This clonotype turned up a few times. The chain employs TRBV20-1 and TRBJ2-7; TRBD1 agrees at 10 bases. V trimming: 5 bases; J trimming: 4 bases; junction bases outside the gene matches: 14. The CDR3 length is 16 residues. CDR1 DFQATT and CDR2 SNEGSKA come from the germline V gene (reference sequence). The CDR3: CSAVRFGQGGSYEQYF. The CDR3 nucleotides read TGCAGTGCTGTCAGATTTGGACAGGGGGGTTCTTACGAGCAGTACTTC.

This clonotype occurred many times. This chain uses TRBV7-9 with TRBJ2-1; either TRBD1 or TRBD2 may fit D (5 bases each). Between the trimmed V and J ends, which lost 1 base and 3 bases, there was a span of 13 bases. Per the germline V gene, CDR1 is SEHNR and CDR2 is FQNEAQ (reference sequence). CDR3 size: 16 residues. CDR3 protein: CASSLVGGRVYNEQFF. CDR3 DNA sequence: TGTGCCAGCAGCTTAGTTGGGGGACGAGTCTACAATGAGCAGTTCTTC.

The chain has TRBV27 and TRBJ2-1; 7 bases fit TRBD2. V lost 4 bases and J lost 3; bases outside the gene matches: 9. The germline gives CDR1 MNHEY, CDR2 SMNVEV (reference sequence). There are 16 residues in the CDR3. CDR3 region: CASSSRPSGNYNEQFF. The CDR3 region has the DNA TGTGCCAGCAGTTCGAGGCCTAGCGGAAACTACAATGAGCAGTTCTTC.

The V and J genes are TRBV6-5 and TRBJ1-6, with 9 bases matching TRBD1. Germline V gene lookup returns CDR1 MNHEY and CDR2 SVGAGI. V trimming: 5 bases; J trimming: 10 bases; junction bases outside the gene matches: 9. CDR3 size: 15 residues. CDR3 sequence reads: CASSRSGTGTSPLHF. CDR3 DNA: TGTGCCAGCAGTCGGTCCGGGACAGGGACCTCACCCCTCCACTTT.

Concerning this clonotype itself: A clone one base away is much larger, so this may be a read error. This rearrangement joins TRBV30 to TRBJ2-1; no clear D. Germline lookup yields CDR1 GTSNPN and CDR2 SVGIG (reference sequence). Trimming cost V 0 bases and J 4 bases, with 10 bases left between them. The CDR3 contains 14 residues. CDR3 in amino acids: CAWSVQRRYNEQFF. The CDR3 coding sequence is TGTGCCTGGAGTGTACAAAGAAGGTACAATGAGCAGTTCTTC. The full variable domain, completed using reference TRBV30 and TRBJ2-1, is SQTIHQWPATLVQPVGSPLSLECTVEGTSNPNLYWYRQAAGRGLQLLFYSVGIGQISSEVPQNLSASRPQDRQFILSSKKLLLSDSGFYLCAWSVQRRYNEQFFGPGTRLTVL.

The chain has TRBV28 and TRBJ2-1; TRBD1 might be the D (6 bases). This CDR3 contains 13 residues. Per germline, CDR1 MDHEN and CDR2 SYDVKM. The ends were cut back, 3 bases at V and 5 bases at J, with 8 bases in the middle. The CDR3 protein is CASSFYRDNEQFF. CDR3 DNA sequence: TGTGCCAGCAGTTTTTACAGGGACAATGAGCAGTTCTTC. Supplemented by reference TRBV28 and TRBJ2-1, the full variable domain reads DVKVTQSSRYLVKRTGEKVFLECVQDMDHENMFWYRQDPGLGLRLIYFSYDVKMKEKGDIPEGYSVSREKKERFSLILESASTNQTSMYLCASSFYRDNEQFFGPGTRLTVL.

Note on this clonotype: Given a much more abundant clone one base away, this may be a read error. CDR3 region: CASSVQGFPPNEQYF. CDR3 DNA sequence: TGTGCCAGCAGTGTACAGGGTTTCCCACCCAATGAGCAGTACTTC. V is TRBV27 and J is TRBJ2-5; TRBD1 might be the D (6 bases). V dropped 5 bases and J dropped 11 bases, with 24 bases sitting between them. CDR1 is MNHEY, CDR2 SMNVEV, per germline (reference sequence). This CDR3 has 15 amino acids.

The V and J genes are TRBV27 and TRBJ2-2; 9 bases align to TRBD1. CDR1 and CDR2 (germline): MNHEY, SMNVEV (reference sequence). V gave up 5 bases and J gave up 6 bases; unmatched junction bases: 10. This CDR3 region has 16 residues. The CDR3 loop reads CASSPSDRGASGELFF. DNA for the CDR3: TGTGCCAGCAGTCCGTCGGACAGGGGAGCGTCCGGGGAGCTGTTTTTT.

The chain links TRBV6-6 to TRBJ1-4, with D unresolved. CDR1 and CDR2 from the germline V gene are MNHNY and SVGAGI (reference sequence). V lost 4 bases and J 7 bases, leaving 16 bases between the germline ends. The CDR3 sequence is 15 residues long. For the CDR3, the DNA is TGTGCCAGCAGTTTCCCCGCGGAGGCGGGTGAAAAACTGTTTTTT. It specifies CASSFPAEAGEKLFF.

The chain uses TRBV2 and TRBJ2-4; D unclear. With 5 bases removed from V and 5 bases from J, the gap between germline ends came to 7 bases. Germline V gene sequence: CDR1 SNHLY, CDR2 FYNNEI. The CDR3 length is 12 residues. For the CDR3, the DNA is TGTGCCAGCAGTTACCACCAAAACATTCAGTACTTC. Its translation: CASSYHQNIQYF.

The chain recombines TRBV5-1 with TRBJ2-5; D perhaps matches TRBD1 (6 bases). V lost 5 bases to trimming and J lost 11 bases, with 19 bases between them. This CDR3 spans 13 amino acids. Germline-derived CDR1 and CDR2 are SGHRS and YFSETQ. The DNA for the CDR3 is TGCGCCAGCAGAATAACAGGGATCGATGAGCAGTACTTC. Its translation is CASRITGIDEQYF.

This clonotype was seen a few times. The rearrangement uses TRBV7-2 and TRBJ2-1; D call uncertain. The DNA end lines up better with TRBJ2-7; the J call may be wrong. The germline CDR1 and CDR2 sequences are SGHTA and FQGNSA. This CDR3 region has 15 residues. Here the CDR3 DNA reads TGTGCCAGCAGCTTAGTAGTGTCCCCTTACAATGAGCAGTACTTC. Its protein product is CASSLVVSPYNEQYF.